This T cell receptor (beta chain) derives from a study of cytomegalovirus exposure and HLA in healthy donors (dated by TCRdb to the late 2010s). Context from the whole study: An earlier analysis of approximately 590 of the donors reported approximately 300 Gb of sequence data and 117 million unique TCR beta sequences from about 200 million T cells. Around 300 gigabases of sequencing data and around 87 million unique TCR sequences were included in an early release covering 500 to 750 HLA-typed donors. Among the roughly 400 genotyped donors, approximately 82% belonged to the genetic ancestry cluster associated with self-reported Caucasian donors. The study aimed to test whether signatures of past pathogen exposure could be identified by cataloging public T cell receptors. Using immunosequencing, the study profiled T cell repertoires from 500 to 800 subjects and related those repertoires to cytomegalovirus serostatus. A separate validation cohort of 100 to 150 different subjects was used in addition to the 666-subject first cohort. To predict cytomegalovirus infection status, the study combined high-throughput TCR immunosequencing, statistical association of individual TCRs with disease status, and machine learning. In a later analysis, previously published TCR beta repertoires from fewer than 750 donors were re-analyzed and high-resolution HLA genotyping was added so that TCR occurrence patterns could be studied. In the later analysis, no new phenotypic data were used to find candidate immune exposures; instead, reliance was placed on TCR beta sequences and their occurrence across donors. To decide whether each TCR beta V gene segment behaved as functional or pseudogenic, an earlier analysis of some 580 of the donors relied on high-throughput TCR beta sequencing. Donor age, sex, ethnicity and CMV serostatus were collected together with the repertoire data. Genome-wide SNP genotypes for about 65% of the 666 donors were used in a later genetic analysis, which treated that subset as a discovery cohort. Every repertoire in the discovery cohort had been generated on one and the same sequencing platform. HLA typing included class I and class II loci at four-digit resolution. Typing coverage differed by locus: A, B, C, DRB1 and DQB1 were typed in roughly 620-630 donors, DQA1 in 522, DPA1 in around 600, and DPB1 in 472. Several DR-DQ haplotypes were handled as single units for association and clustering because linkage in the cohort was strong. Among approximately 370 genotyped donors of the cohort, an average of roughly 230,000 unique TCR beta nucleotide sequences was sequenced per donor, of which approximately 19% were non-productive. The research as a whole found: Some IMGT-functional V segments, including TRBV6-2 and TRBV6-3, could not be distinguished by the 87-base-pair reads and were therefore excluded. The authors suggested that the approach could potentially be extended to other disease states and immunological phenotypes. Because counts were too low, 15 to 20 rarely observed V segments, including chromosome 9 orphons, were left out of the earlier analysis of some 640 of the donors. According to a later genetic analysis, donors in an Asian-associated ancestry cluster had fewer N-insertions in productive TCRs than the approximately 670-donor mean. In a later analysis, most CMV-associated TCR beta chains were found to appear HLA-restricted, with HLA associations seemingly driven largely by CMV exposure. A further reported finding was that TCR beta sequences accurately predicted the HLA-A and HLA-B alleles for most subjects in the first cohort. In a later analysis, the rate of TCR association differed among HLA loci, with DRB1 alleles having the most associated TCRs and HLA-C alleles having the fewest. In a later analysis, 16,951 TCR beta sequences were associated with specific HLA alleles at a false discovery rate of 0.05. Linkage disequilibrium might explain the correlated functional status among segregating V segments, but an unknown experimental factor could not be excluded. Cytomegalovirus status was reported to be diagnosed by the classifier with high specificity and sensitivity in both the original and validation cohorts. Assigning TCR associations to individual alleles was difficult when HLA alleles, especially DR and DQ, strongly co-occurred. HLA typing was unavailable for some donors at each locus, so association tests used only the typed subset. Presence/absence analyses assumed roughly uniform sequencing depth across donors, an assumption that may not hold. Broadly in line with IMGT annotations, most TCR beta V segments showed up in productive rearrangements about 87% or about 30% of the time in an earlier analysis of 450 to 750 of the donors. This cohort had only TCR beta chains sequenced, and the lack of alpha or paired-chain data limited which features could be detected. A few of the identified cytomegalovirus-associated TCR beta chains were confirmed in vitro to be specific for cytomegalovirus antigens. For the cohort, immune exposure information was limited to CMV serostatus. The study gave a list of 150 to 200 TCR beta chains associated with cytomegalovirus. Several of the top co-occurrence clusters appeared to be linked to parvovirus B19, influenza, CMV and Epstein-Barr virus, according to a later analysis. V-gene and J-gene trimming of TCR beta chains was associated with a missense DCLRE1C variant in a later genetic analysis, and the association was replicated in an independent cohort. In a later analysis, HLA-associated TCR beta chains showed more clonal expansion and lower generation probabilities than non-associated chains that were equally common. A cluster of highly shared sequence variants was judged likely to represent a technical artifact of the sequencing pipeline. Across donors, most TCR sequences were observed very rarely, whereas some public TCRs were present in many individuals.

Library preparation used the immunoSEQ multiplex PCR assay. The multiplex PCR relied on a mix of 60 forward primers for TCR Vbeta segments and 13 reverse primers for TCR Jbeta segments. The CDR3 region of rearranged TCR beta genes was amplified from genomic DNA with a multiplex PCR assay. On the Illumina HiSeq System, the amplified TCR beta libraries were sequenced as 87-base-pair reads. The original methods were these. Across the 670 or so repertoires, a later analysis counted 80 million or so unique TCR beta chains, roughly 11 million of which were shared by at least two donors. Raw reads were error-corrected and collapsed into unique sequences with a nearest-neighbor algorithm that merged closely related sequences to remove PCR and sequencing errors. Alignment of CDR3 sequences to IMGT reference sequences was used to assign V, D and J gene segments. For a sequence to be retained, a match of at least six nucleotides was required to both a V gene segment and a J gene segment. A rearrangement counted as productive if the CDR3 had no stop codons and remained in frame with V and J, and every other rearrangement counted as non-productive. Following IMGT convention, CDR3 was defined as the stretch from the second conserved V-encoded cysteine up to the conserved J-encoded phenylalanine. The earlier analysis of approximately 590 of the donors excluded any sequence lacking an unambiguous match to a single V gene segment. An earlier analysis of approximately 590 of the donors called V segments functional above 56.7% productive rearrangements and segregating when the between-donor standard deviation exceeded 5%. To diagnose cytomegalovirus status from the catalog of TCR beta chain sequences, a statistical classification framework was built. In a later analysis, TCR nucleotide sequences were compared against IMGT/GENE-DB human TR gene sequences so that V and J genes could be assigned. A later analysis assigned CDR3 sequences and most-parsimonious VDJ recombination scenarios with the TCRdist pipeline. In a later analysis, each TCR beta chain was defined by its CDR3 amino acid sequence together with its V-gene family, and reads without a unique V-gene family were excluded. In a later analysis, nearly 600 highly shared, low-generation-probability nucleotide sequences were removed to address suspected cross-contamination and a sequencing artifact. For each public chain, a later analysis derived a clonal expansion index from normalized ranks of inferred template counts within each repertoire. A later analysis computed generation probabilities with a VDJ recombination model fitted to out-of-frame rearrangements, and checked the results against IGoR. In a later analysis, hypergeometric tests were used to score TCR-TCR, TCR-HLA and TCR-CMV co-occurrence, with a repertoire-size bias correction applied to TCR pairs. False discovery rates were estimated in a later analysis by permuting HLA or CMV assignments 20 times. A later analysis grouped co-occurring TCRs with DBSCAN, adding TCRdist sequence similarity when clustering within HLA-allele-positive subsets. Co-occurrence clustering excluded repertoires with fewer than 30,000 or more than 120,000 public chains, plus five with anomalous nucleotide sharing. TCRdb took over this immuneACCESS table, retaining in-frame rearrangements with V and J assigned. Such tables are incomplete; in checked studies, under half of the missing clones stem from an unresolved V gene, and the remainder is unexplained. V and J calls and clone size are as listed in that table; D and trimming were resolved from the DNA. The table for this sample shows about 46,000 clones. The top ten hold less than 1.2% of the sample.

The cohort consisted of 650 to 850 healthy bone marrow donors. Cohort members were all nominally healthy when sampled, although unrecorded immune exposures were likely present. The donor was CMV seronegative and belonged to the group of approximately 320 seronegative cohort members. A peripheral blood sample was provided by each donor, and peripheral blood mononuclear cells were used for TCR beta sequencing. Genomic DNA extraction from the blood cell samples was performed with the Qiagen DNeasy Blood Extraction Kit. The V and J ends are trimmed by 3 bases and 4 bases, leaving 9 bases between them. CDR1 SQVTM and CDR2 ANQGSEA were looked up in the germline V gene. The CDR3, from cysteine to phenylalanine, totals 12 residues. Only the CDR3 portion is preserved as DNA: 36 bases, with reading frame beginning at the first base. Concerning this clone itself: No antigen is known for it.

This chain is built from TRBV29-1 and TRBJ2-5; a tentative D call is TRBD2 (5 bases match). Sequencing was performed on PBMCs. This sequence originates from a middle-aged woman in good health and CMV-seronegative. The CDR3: CSVDFSGETQYF. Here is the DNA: TGCAGCGTTGATTTCAGCGGAGAGACCCAGTACTTC. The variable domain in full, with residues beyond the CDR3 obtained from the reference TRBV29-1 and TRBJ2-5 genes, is SAVISQKPSRDICQRGTSLTIQCQVDSQVTMMFWYRQQPGQSLTLIATANQGSEATYESGFVIDKFPISRPNLTFSTLTVSNMSPEDSSIYLCSVDFSGETQYFGPGTRLLVL.